This T cell receptor (beta chain) is drawn from a study of cytotoxic CD8 clonotypes in ibrutinib-treated CLL (dated by TCRdb to about 2021). Notes on the research overall: The cohort had 11 relapsed/refractory and approximately 15 treatment-naive patients; some 17 were IGHV unmutated. Responses were partial in roughly 24 patients and complete in 2; after median about 63 months follow-up, roughly 14 stayed in remission and some twelve progressed. Longitudinal samples were available for 26 of the 86 trial participants. Cryopreserved peripheral blood mononuclear cells were collected at three points: before therapy, at response, and at either sustained remission or disease progression. The response samples were drawn at a median of roughly twelve months into treatment, with a range of about 6 to 40 months. On average, each sample yielded about 260,000 productive templates and 85,000 to 95,000 productive rearrangements. Patients were still on ibrutinib when every remission and progressive disease sample was collected.

Regarding this clone: The target of this receptor is not known. No base-level quality is on record; no much larger clone is a single base apart.

Broader findings and caveats from the paper: Sampling times were not matched between sustained-remission and progressing patients, and lymph node repertoires were not studied. Clonality rose at ibrutinib response, remained stable during sustained remission, and dropped back toward baseline at progression. Public clonotypes were rare and either contracted or stayed stable during treatment, and the rise in clonality at ibrutinib response reflected the expansion of private clonotypes. Baseline clonality exceeded that of age-matched healthy donors and correlated strongly with circulating CD8+ T-cell counts.

The CDR3 holds 14 amino acids from the cysteine to the phenylalanine. Just the 42-base CDR3 DNA is kept, in frame starting at base 1. V gives up 0 bases and J gives up 4 bases, and the segment between their germline ends measures 6 bases. Per the germline V gene (reference sequence), LNHNV is the CDR1 and YYDKDF is the CDR2. A MiSeq instrument was used for deep resolution sequencing, which targeted depths ranging from 1 in 1 million up to 1 in 200,000 T cells, with coverage averaging 10x for each clonotype. TCR beta libraries were generated with the immunoSEQ hsTCRB Kit. Regarding the original processing steps: ImmunoSEQ Data Assistant and ImmunoSEQ Analyzer were used for data analysis, and V, D and J genes were assigned according to IMGT definitions. Clonality was computed as one minus normalized Shannon entropy of productive rearrangement frequencies, ranging from 0 to 1. Only overrepresented clonotypes making up at least 0.05% of the repertoire of each patient were included in the public clonotype analysis. Some 12 age-matched healthy donor repertoires from immuneACCESS served as clonality controls. TCRdb re-hosts the immuneACCESS table, in-frame sequences only. Its copies lack some clones; in the studies checked, an unresolved V gene accounts for under half of them, and the cause for the rest is not known. V and J calls and clone size are copied from that table; D and trimming were computed from the DNA. The sample has tens of thousands of clones on record, 56% of them singletons. The ten most abundant clones make up roughly 20% of the sample.

In the paper's terms, the time point label means: 20 to 30 months on ibrutinib. For TCR beta library preparation, approximately 2 micrograms of genomic DNA were extracted from the cryopreserved PBMCs. Longitudinal blood samples from CLL patients on ibrutinib monotherapy were analyzed using high-throughput TCR beta sequencing. The patients took part in an open-label, single-center phase 2 trial of ibrutinib monotherapy. The TCR originated in a human donor with chronic lymphocytic leukemia. Recombination joined TRBV15 with TRBJ2-2; the D gene is unclear. Sequencing was performed on PBMCs, taken after 24 months of ibrutinib treatment. The nucleotide sequence reads TGTGCCACCAGCAGAGACTCGGTCACCGGGGAGCTGTTTTTT. Translated, it gives CATSRDSVTGELFF.